The rows below give T cell receptor beta chains drawn from one sample of a study of OX40 agonist ivuxolimab in advanced cancers. Profiling relied on immunoSEQ multiplex PCR, and the TCRdb table lists in-frame clones only, not all of them. The sample lists about 48,000 clones; around 80% were seen once. The source material was CD4+ or CD8+ T cells sorted from blood, sampled in a trial of the OX40 agonist ivuxolimab. These TCRs come from an adult with an advanced solid tumor such as melanoma, head and neck, liver or kidney cancer. CDR3s include the opening cysteine and the closing phenylalanine or tryptophan. Each record gives: V gene, clone size, D gene, J gene, CDR3 protein, CDR3 DNA. The D gene is left open where the match is weak. Size is stated for part of the rows, as once, few or many counts, or as a class when the clone is expanded.

TRBV7-8,-,-,TRBJ1-2,CASSSRRGGGYGYTF,TGTGCCAGCAGCTCGCGGAGGGGAGGCGGCTATGGCTACACCTTC
TRBV4-1,-,-,TRBJ2-3,CASSRSPGSTDTQYF,TGCGCCAGCAGCCGCTCCCCTGGATCCACAGATACGCAGTATTTT
TRBV27,-,TRBD2,TRBJ2-1,CASRPLAGGYNEQFF,TGTGCCAGCAGACCCCTAGCGGGGGGATACAATGAGCAGTTCTTC
TRBV29-1,once,-,TRBJ1-2,CSARGVGYGYTF,TGCAGCGCCCGTGGGGTGGGGTATGGCTACACCTTC
TRBV18,once,-,TRBJ1-1,CASSPLGDTNTEAFF,TGTGCCAGCTCACCACTTGGAGACACGAACACTGAAGCTTTCTTT
TRBV6-5,-,-,TRBJ2-7,CASSPLGAVYEQYF,TGTGCCAGCAGTCCCCTCGGGGCGGTCTACGAGCAGTACTTC
TRBV4-1,once,TRBD2,TRBJ2-1,CASSQLTSGGYNEQFF,TGCGCCAGCAGCCAATTAACTAGCGGAGGGTACAATGAGCAGTTCTTC
TRBV7-6,-,TRBD1,TRBJ1-4,CASSRGDSGTTNEKLFF,TGTGCCAGCAGCCGCGGGGACAGTGGGACAACTAATGAAAAACTGTTTTTT
TRBV5-6,-,TRBD2,TRBJ2-7,CASSVGLAGVAEQYF,TGTGCCAGCAGCGTGGGACTAGCGGGAGTGGCGGAGCAGTACTTC
TRBV7-2,-,TRBD2,TRBJ2-7,CASSLGIGLAQYEQYF,TGTGCCAGCAGCTTAGGGATCGGACTAGCTCAGTACGAGCAGTACTTC
TRBV2,-,-,TRBJ2-7,CASSVANEQYF,TGTGCCAGCAGTGTTGCCAACGAGCAGTACTTC
TRBV4-3,once,TRBD2,TRBJ2-3,CASRPGRGTDTQYF,TGCGCCAGCAGACCCGGGAGGGGCACAGATACGCAGTATTTT
TRBV5-5,-,-,TRBJ1-1,CASSFIEENTEAFF,TGTGCCAGCAGCTTCATCGAGGAGAACACTGAAGCTTTCTTT
TRBV10-2,-,-,TRBJ1-6,CASSEQPNSPLHF,TGCGCCAGCAGTGAACAGCCCAATTCACCCCTCCACTTT
TRBV29-1,-,TRBD2,TRBJ2-7,CSVDASGAREQYF,TGCAGCGTTGATGCTAGCGGGGCGCGGGAGCAGTACTTC
TRBV27,-,TRBD2,TRBJ2-1,CASSFQLAGGSYNEQFF,TGTGCCAGCAGTTTCCAATTAGCGGGAGGATCCTACAATGAGCAGTTCTTC
TRBV9,-,-,TRBJ2-5,CASSHPRGGEQETQYF,TGTGCCAGCAGCCACCCCAGGGGGGGGGAACAAGAGACCCAGTACTTC
TRBV2,-,TRBD1,TRBJ1-2,CARKGQGNYGYTF,TGTGCCAGAAAGGGACAGGGGAACTATGGCTACACCTTC
TRBV15,-,TRBD1,TRBJ2-1,CATSTDRGSNEQFF,TGTGCCACCAGTACGGACAGGGGCAGCAATGAGCAGTTCTTC
TRBV6-6,once,-,TRBJ1-5,CASTTTRGNQPQHF,TGTGCCAGCACCACGACGCGGGGGAATCAGCCCCAGCATTTT
TRBV6-6,-,TRBD1,TRBJ2-1,CASTQGQGWENEQFF,TGTGCCAGCACGCAGGGACAGGGATGGGAAAATGAGCAGTTCTTC
TRBV29-1,-,-,TRBJ1-1,CSVEDWVRSTEAFF,TGCAGCGTTGAAGACTGGGTACGGAGCACTGAAGCTTTCTTT
TRBV7-9,-,-,TRBJ2-7,CASSPLLAYEQYF,TGTGCCAGCAGCCCCCTCCTAGCCTACGAGCAGTACTTC
TRBV10-3,-,-,TRBJ1-2,CAISADPPLPNYGYTF,TGTGCCATCAGTGCCGACCCGCCACTGCCAAACTATGGCTACACCTTC
TRBV7-9,once,-,TRBJ2-7,CASSLDNRRYEQYF,TGTGCCAGCAGCTTAGACAACCGAAGGTACGAGCAGTACTTC
TRBV7-8,-,TRBD1,TRBJ1-5,CASSGTTGTGTYSNQPQHF,TGTGCCAGCAGCGGCACAACCGGGACAGGGACTTATAGCAATCAGCCCCAGCATTTT
TRBV25-1,few,-,TRBJ2-6,CASSELSGARGANVLTF,TGTGCCAGCAGTGAATTATCGGGGGCGCGTGGGGCCAACGTCCTGACTTTC
TRBV6-5,-,-,TRBJ2-7,CASSYRQSYEQYF,TGTGCCAGCAGTTACCGCCAGAGCTACGAGCAGTACTTC
TRBV27,-,-,TRBJ2-7,CASSLWQASYEQYF,TGTGCCAGCAGTTTATGGCAGGCGTCCTACGAGCAGTACTTC
TRBV19,-,TRBD2,TRBJ2-7,CASSMGGREGEQYF,TGTGCCAGTAGTATGGGAGGGAGAGAGGGGGAGCAGTACTTC
TRBV5-1,-,TRBD1,TRBJ1-2,CASSQDRGVYGYTF,TGCGCCAGCAGCCAGGACAGGGGAGTGTATGGCTACACCTTC
TRBV11-3,-,-,TRBJ1-1,CASSLYENTEAFF,TGTGCCAGCAGCTTATATGAGAACACTGAAGCTTTCTTT
TRBV7-8,-,TRBD2,TRBJ2-7,CASSPLASGNSYEQYF,TGTGCCAGCAGTCCCCTGGCCAGCGGGAACTCCTACGAGCAGTACTTC
TRBV6-6,-,-,TRBJ2-7,CASSYGRDFYEQYF,TGTGCCAGCAGTTATGGCAGGGATTTTTACGAGCAGTACTTC
TRBV9,-,-,TRBJ2-2,CASSIQGDSSTGELFF,TGTGCCAGCAGCATACAGGGAGATAGCAGCACCGGGGAGCTGTTTTTT
TRBV30,-,-,TRBJ2-7,CAWTRGQGYEQYF,TGTGCCTGGACGCGAGGGCAGGGATACGAGCAGTACTTC
TRBV28,-,TRBD1,TRBJ2-7,CASSLNPATGPSSYEQYF,TGTGCCAGCAGTTTAAACCCCGCGACAGGGCCGAGCTCCTACGAGCAGTACTTC
TRBV29-1,-,-,TRBJ2-7,CSVEGGAQNYEQYF,TGCAGCGTTGAGGGGGGGGCCCAAAACTACGAGCAGTACTTC
TRBV7-2,-,-,TRBJ1-3,CASSPQTPNSGNTIYF,TGTGCCAGCAGCCCCCAGACCCCAAACTCTGGAAACACCATATATTTT
TRBV6-6,-,-,TRBJ2-7,CASSYSGQQYF,TGTGCCAGCAGTTACTCCGGCCAGCAGTACTTC
TRBV11-2,once,-,TRBJ2-1,CASSLAGNEQFF,TGTGCCAGCAGCTTAGCAGGCAATGAGCAGTTCTTC
TRBV7-6,-,-,TRBJ2-5,CASSTGRQETQYF,TGTGCCAGCAGCACCGGACGACAAGAGACCCAGTACTTC
TRBV12-5,-,-,TRBJ2-5,CASSVEETQYF,TGTGCTAGTTCGGTCGAAGAGACCCAGTACTTC
TRBV29-1,few,-,TRBJ1-3,CSVAGSVVGNTIYF,TGCAGCGTTGCGGGCTCGGTGGTCGGAAACACCATATATTTT
TRBV5-6,-,-,TRBJ2-1,CASSMVNANEQFF,TGTGCCAGCAGCATGGTAAATGCCAATGAGCAGTTCTTC
TRBV4-1,-,-,TRBJ1-6,CASSQGWGASSPLHF,TGCGCCAGCAGCCAAGGATGGGGGGCCAGTTCACCCCTCCACTTT
TRBV5-6,few,-,TRBJ2-5,CASSSGTLRAYF,TGTGCCAGCAGCTCCGGGACATTAAGGGCGTACTTC